This T cell receptor (beta chain) stems from a study of T cells in Graves' hyperthyroidism and ophthalmopathy. The germline V gene has CDR1 SGHAT and CDR2 FQNNGV. Between the trimmed V and J ends, which lost 4 bases and 0 bases, there was a span of 3 bases. The CDR3 sequence is 13 residues long. The study based diagnoses on clinical symptoms, serum thyroxine and TRAb, thyroid ultrasound and orbital computed tomography. Each 10 ml fresh peripheral blood draw supplied the PBMCs. Template material for amplifying TCR beta CDR3 regions consisted of RNA transcripts. The HTBI primer set served for first-round RT-PCR of the TCR CDR3. TCRdb analysed the multiplex PCR reads with MiXCR anew, one entry per CDR3 protein. Seen here are about 600,000 distinct CDR3 sequences, 16% observed once, and the top ten hold under 3.5%. This clonotype was seen repeatedly, ten times or more.

What was sequenced was blood. The gene calls are TRBV11-2 and TRBJ2-2; D remains ambiguous. This TCR was sampled from a woman in her thirties or forties with Graves' ophthalmopathy. Written as DNA, the CDR3 is TGTGCCAGCAGCTGGGCGAACACCGGGGAGCTGTTTTTT. Protein sequence: CASSWANTGELFF.